The 22 T cell receptor beta chains listed next were all sequenced from one sample in a study of cytomegalovirus exposure and HLA in healthy donors. The PCR was carried out with 60 Vbeta primers and 13 Jbeta primers. The method was immunoSEQ multiplex PCR; TCRdb's version includes in-frame clones alone and lacks a portion of them. The table includes approximately 93,000 clones, 79% detected once. The sample comprised PBMCs. The receptor set was obtained from a woman aged 40 to 55 in good health and CMV-seronegative.

This clone appeared once. At one end the junction does not follow the germline gene, possibly because of a read error. The gene calls are TRBV30 and TRBJ1-5; the D is unclear. Germline V lookup: CDR1 GTSNPN, CDR2 SVGIG (reference sequence). CDR3 length: 16 residues. The CDR3 here is CAWRETPGTGNQPQNF. CDR3 DNA sequence: TGTGCCTGGAGGGAAACACCGGGAACCGGCAATCAGCCCCAGAATTTT. The variable domain in full, with the rest retrieved from reference TRBV30 and TRBJ1-5, is SQTIHQWPATLVQPVGSPLSLECTVEGTSNPNLYWYRQAAGRGLQLLFYSVGIGQISSEVPQNLSASRPQDRQFILSSKKLLLSDSGFYLCAWRETPGTGNQPQNFGDGTRLSIL.

This clone was picked up one time. The genes are TRBV5-1 and TRBJ2-2, with D possibly TRBD2 on 5 matching bases. This CDR3 region has 15 residues. V was shortened by 0 bases and J by 5 bases, with 11 bases between the two germline ends. Germline V lookup: CDR1 SGHRS, CDR2 YFSETQ. CDR3 protein: CASSLEPGLTGELFF. For the CDR3, the DNA is TGCGCCAGCAGCTTGGAGCCGGGGTTAACCGGGGAGCTGTTTTTT.

V gene TRBV5-4 combines with J gene TRBJ2-7; perhaps TRBD2 as D (6 bases). Germline-derived CDR1 and CDR2 are SGHNT and YYREEE (reference sequence). Trimming cost V 0 bases and J 4 bases, with 11 bases left between them. The CDR3 totals 14 residues. CDR3 protein: CASSLDWGTYEQYF. CDR3 nucleotide sequence: TGTGCCAGCAGCTTGGATTGGGGGACTTACGAGCAGTACTTC.

The V call is TRBV19, the J call TRBJ1-5; D not certain. Looked up from germline, CDR1 is LNHDA and CDR2 is SQIVND (reference sequence). CDR3 length equals 12 residues. Deletions cut 6 bases from V and 6 bases from J, with 9 bases between. In DNA, the CDR3 is TGTGCCAGTAGGGCCGGGGTTCAGCCCCAGCATTTT. Its translation: CASRAGVQPQHF.

The chain carries TRBV4-2 and TRBJ2-7, with D possibly TRBD1 on 5 matching bases. The ends were cut back, 0 bases at V and 5 bases at J, with 17 bases in the middle. This CDR3 has 16 residues. Germline V lookup: CDR1 LGHNA, CDR2 YNFKEQ. CDR3 nucleotides: TGTGCCAGCAGCCAAGATTTGCTGTCCCCAGGGAACGAGCAGTACTTC. The encoded protein is CASSQDLLSPGNEQYF.

The chain uses TRBV5-6 and TRBJ1-6, with TRBD1 matching over 10 bases. The CDR3 has 14 residues. V lost 4 bases, J lost 7 bases, and 2 bases stayed unmatched. CDR1 SGHDT and CDR2 YYEEEE come from the germline V gene. The CDR3 nucleotides read TGTGCCAGCAGCACGGGACAGGGGAATTCACCCCTCCACTTT. Protein product: CASSTGQGNSPLHF.

The J gene is TRBJ2-5, the V gene TRBV4-2; a possible D gene is TRBD2 (5 bases). CDR1 and CDR2 (germline): LGHNA, YNFKEQ. Trimming took off 2 bases at V and 1 base at J, with 11 bases between the two ends. The CDR3 loop spans 15 amino acids. CDR3 nucleotides: TGTGCCAGCAGCCAAATTCCGGGATCCCAAGAGACCCAGTACTTC. Its protein is CASSQIPGSQETQYF.

The chain is built from TRBV14 and TRBJ1-1; D not certain. The CDR3 spans 15 residues. Per the germline V gene, CDR1 is SGHDN and CDR2 is FVKESK. V gave up 4 bases and J gave up 5 bases, with 17 bases separating them. CDR3 protein: CASSPHGPAGTEAFF. CDR3 bases: TGTGCCAGCAGCCCCCACGGCCCGGCGGGGACTGAAGCTTTCTTT.

The genes are TRBV9 and TRBJ2-7, with TRBD1 matching 9 bases. The V gene end was trimmed by 4 bases and the J gene end by 4 bases; junction bases not matched to a gene: 9. Germline CDR1 reads SGDLS; CDR2 reads YYNGEE. The CDR3 contains 15 residues. In DNA, the CDR3 is TGTGCCAGCAGCCCAAGGACAGGGGACGATTACGAGCAGTACTTC. It translates to CASSPRTGDDYEQYF. The full variable domain, rest sourced from reference TRBV9 and TRBJ2-7, is DSGVTQTPKHLITATGQRVTLRCSPRSGDLSVYWYQQSLDQGLQFLIQYYNGEERAKGNILERFSAQQFPDLHSELNLSSLELGDSALYFCASSPRTGDDYEQYFGPGTRLTVT.

This clone showed up just once. The gene calls are TRBV7-6 and TRBJ1-2; D not resolved. Trimming stripped 4 bases from V and 8 bases from J, with 11 bases between. This CDR3 spans 12 amino acids. Looked up from germline, CDR1 is SGHVS and CDR2 is FNYEAQ. CDR3 sequence reads: CASSSDSRGYTF. CDR3 bases: TGTGCCAGCAGCTCGGACTCTCGGGGCTACACCTTC.

This rearrangement joins TRBV30 to TRBJ1-6; D remains ambiguous. CDR1 is GTSNPN and CDR2 is SVGIG in the germline V gene (reference sequence). The CDR3 has 11 residues. Trimming shortened V by 6 bases and J by 7 bases, and 7 bases separated the two germline ends. CDR3 nucleotide sequence: TGTGCCTGTCAGTTAAATTCACCCCTCCACTTT. Translation: CACQLNSPLHF. Looking up the rest from reference TRBV30 and TRBJ1-6 gives the full variable domain: SQTIHQWPATLVQPVGSPLSLECTVEGTSNPNLYWYRQAAGRGLQLLFYSVGIGQISSEVPQNLSASRPQDRQFILSSKKLLLSDSGFYLCACQLNSPLHFGNGTRLTVT.

The gene calls are TRBV15 and TRBJ2-3, with a tentative D call TRBD2 (6 bases). The CDR3 is 16 residues long. V lost 1 base to trimming and J lost 2 bases, with 13 bases between them. Per the germline V gene, CDR1 is LNHNV and CDR2 is YYDKDF (reference sequence). The CDR3 DNA follows: TGTGCCACCAGCAGAGCGTCTAGCGTACTCACAGATACGCAGTATTTT. Its protein is CATSRASSVLTDTQYF.

The chain combines TRBV2 with TRBJ1-5; D gene unclear. V lost 6 bases and J 6 bases, leaving 12 bases between the germline ends. The CDR3 totals 13 residues. Germline V CDR1 and CDR2: SNHLY, FYNNEI. The CDR3 sequence is CASSQRLGQPQHF. For the CDR3, the DNA is TGTGCCAGCAGCCAACGACTTGGTCAGCCCCAGCATTTT.

This clone showed up just once. The chain employs TRBV6-1 and TRBJ2-2, with 12 bases lining up with TRBD2. The CDR3 covers 15 residues. V was clipped by 7 bases and J by 6 bases; unmatched bases: 6. Germline values: CDR1 MNHNS, CDR2 SASEGT. The CDR3 reads CASIATSGGAGELFF. CDR3 sequence (DNA): TGTGCCAGCATCGCGACTAGCGGGGGTGCCGGGGAGCTGTTTTTT.

This clone has a handful of counts. This rearrangement joins TRBV5-1 to TRBJ1-4; D not resolved. Germline loops: CDR1 SGHRS, CDR2 YFSETQ. The CDR3 is made up of 15 amino acids. V was clipped by 0 bases and J by 2 bases, with 8 bases between them. This chain's CDR3 is CASSLAMRTNEKLFF. The CDR3 DNA reads as TGCGCCAGCAGCTTGGCCATGCGGACTAATGAAAAACTGTTTTTT. Based on the CDR3 plus reference TRBV5-1 and TRBJ1-4, the full variable domain is KAGVTQTPRYLIKTRGQQVTLSCSPISGHRSVSWYQQTPGQGLQFLFEYFSETQRNKGNFPGRFSGRQFSNSRSEMNVSTLELGDSALYLCASSLAMRTNEKLFFGSGTQLSVL.

The chain uses TRBV19 and TRBJ2-1; 7 bases agree with TRBD2. CDR3 length: 13 amino acids. The J segment lost 9 bases and the V segment lost 3 bases, leaving 5 bases of the junction unmatched. Germline-derived CDR1 and CDR2 are LNHDA and SQIVND (reference sequence). The CDR3 DNA is TGTGCCAGTAGTATCAGCGGGGCTCGTGAGCAGTTCTTC. It specifies CASSISGAREQFF.

The chain links TRBV2 to TRBJ2-7, with D maybe TRBD1 (6 bases). The CDR3 is made up of 13 amino acids. CDR1 SNHLY and CDR2 FYNNEI come from the germline V gene. The V and J ends lost 6 bases and 0 bases respectively, with 9 bases between them. The CDR3 sequence is CASRTTGSYEQYF. As DNA, the CDR3 is TGTGCCAGCAGGACGACAGGCTCCTACGAGCAGTACTTC.

Written as DNA, the CDR3 is TGTGCCAGCAGCCCTTCCCTAGCGGGGGTATACGAGCAGTACTTC. Its translation is CASSPSLAGVYEQYF. This chain links TRBV11-1 with TRBJ2-7; 10 bases are a match to TRBD2. The CDR3 extends over 15 amino acids. The germline V gene has CDR1 SGHAT and CDR2 FQDESV (reference sequence). The V segment lost 5 bases and the J segment 4 bases; nucleotides outside the gene matches: 8.

The V call is TRBV18, the J call TRBJ1-6; 7 bases are shared with TRBD1. After removal of 8 bases from V and 7 bases from J, the junction contained 5 bases not matched to a gene. Germline V gives CDR1 KGHSH, CDR2 LQKENI. CDR3 size: 13 residues. In nucleotides, the CDR3 is TGTGCCAGCACGCGGGACAGCAATTCACCCCTCCACTTT. Its translation is CASTRDSNSPLHF.

The V gene is TRBV7-2, the J gene TRBJ1-2; a weak D match, TRBD1 (6 bases). V was clipped by 2 bases and J by 7 bases, with 23 bases between them. From germline, CDR1 is SGHTA and CDR2 FQGNSA. The CDR3 has 17 amino acids. CDR3 nucleotides: TGTGCCAGCAGCTTATTAAGTGGGCAGGGGAGTTTTGGTGGCTACACCTTC. Translation: CASSLLSGQGSFGGYTF.

The chain employs TRBV25-1 and TRBJ2-3; 10 bases are a match to TRBD1. Germline V gene sequence: CDR1 MGHDK, CDR2 SYGVNS. This CDR3 is 16 amino acids long. Trimming cost V 4 bases and J 4 bases; bases outside gene matches: 8. This CDR3 is CASSGDLGTGADTQYF. Here the CDR3 DNA reads TGTGCCAGCAGTGGGGACCTGGGGACAGGGGCAGATACGCAGTATTTT.

This clone has only a few counts. The rearrangement joins TRBV19 to TRBJ1-3; D possibly corresponds to TRBD1 (6 bases). Trimming removed 9 bases from V and 2 bases from J, with 14 bases in between. Germline-derived CDR1 and CDR2 are LNHDA and SQIVND (reference sequence). The CDR3 totals 14 residues. The CDR3 here is CASRPGTTGNTIYF. In nucleotides, the CDR3 is TGTGCCAGCCGACCCGGGACAACTGGAAACACCATATATTTT.